The 2 T cell receptor beta chains below come from one sample, sequenced in a study of regulatory T cells in long-lasting Graves disease. The time point here: persistent/refractory GD, antithyroid drugs over 5 years with positive TRAb. TCR sequences were obtained from RNA taken from PBMCs. Both iRepertoire HTBI primers and Arm-PCR of CDR3 regions were used to build the TCR beta libraries. TCRdb called the multiplex PCR reads again in MiXCR, with one record for every CDR3 protein. The sample yields over 450,000 distinct CDR3 sequences, around a fifth seen once. Here the sequenced sample was peripheral blood mononuclear cells (PBMCs), taken when the disease was refractory, from a patient treated with antithyroid drugs. All receptors come from a female donor with Graves disease.

On this clonotype: The junction departs from germline at one end; a sequencing error may be responsible. The chain uses TRBV27 and TRBJ1-6; a possible D gene is TRBD1 (5 bases). From germline, CDR1 is MNHEY and CDR2 SMNVEV (reference sequence). The CDR3 sequence is 15 residues long. The DNA of the CDR3 is TGTGCCGGCAGTTTTGGGCCAGGGTCGAATTCACCCCTCCACTTT. Its translation is CAGSFGPGSNSPLHF.

The chain has TRBV4-2 and TRBJ2-5, with D perhaps matching TRBD2 (6 bases). With 0 bases removed from V and 5 bases from J, the gap between germline ends came to 13 bases. The germline V gene has CDR1 LGHNA and CDR2 YNFKEQ. This CDR3 region has 15 residues. Written as DNA, the CDR3 is TGTGCCAGCAGCCAAGAAGAACTAGCTTCCGAGACCCAGTACTTC. Protein: CASSQEELASETQYF.